This T cell receptor beta chain was recovered during a study of neoadjuvant anti-PD-1 for oral cavity cancer. Study context: Before surgery, most patients got three to four biweekly 3 mg/kg nivolumab doses. Patients without progression received a fourth nivolumab dose around day 43, then surgical resection on days 50-56. Study-level results: Non-responders to neoadjuvant nivolumab had significantly more clonal PBMC T cells than responders. Higher pretreatment Treg/Th17 ratios tracked higher pretreatment blood clonality.

Specified time point: after neoadjuvant nivolumab, at surgical resection. Comments on this clone: Antigen unknown.

Clones were read by immunoSEQ multiplex PCR, and TCRdb kept only the in-frame ones, dropping some. The sample records about 42,000 clones, 77% being singletons. Deletions cut 5 bases from V and 4 bases from J, with 9 bases between. CDR3 length: 13 amino acids. Per germline, CDR1 WSHSY and CDR2 SAAADI. V is TRBV10-2 and J is TRBJ2-1; possibly TRBD2 for D (6 bases). The sample consisted of PBMCs, taken after nivolumab (anti-PD-1) treatment. The sequence was obtained from a person aged 40-85 years with oral cavity squamous cell carcinoma. CDR3 sequence reads: CASSTGLYNEQFF. DNA of the CDR3: TGCGCCAGCAGTACGGGACTTTACAATGAGCAGTTCTTC.